Listed below are T cell receptor beta chains from one sample, sequenced in a study of blood T cell repertoires in COVID-19. The protocol was immunoSEQ multiplex PCR, while the TCRdb copy is restricted to in-frame clones and leaves out a portion. The repertoire has about 140,000 clones, about nine tenths of them found once; the top ten carry 28%. The sample consisted of peripheral blood. These receptors were collected from a human donor in a cohort sampled during active COVID-19. The CDR3 runs from the conserved cysteine through the conserved F or W. Fields, in order: clone size, V gene, D gene, J gene, CDR3 protein, CDR3 DNA. A D gene is named only where the DNA matches it firmly. Clone size is not always given. Where it is, it says once, few, many or a class for expanded clones.

few	TRBV4-1	-	TRBJ2-2	CASSPGRGDTGELFF	TGCGCCAGCAGCCCCGGCAGGGGGGACACCGGGGAGCTGTTTTTT
-	TRBV6-2/TRBV6-3	-	TRBJ2-7	CASSSQDRSYEQYF	TGTGCCAGCAGTTCCCAGGACAGATCCTACGAGCAGTACTTC
-	TRBV3-1/TRBV3-2	-	TRBJ1-2	CASSQAQSYGYTF	TGTGCCAGCAGCCAAGCCCAGTCATATGGCTACACCTTC
-	TRBV27	TRBD2	TRBJ2-3	CASRGLAGGGDTQYF	TGTGCCAGCAGGGGATTAGCGGGGGGAGGGGATACGCAGTATTTT
-	TRBV7-2	TRBD2	TRBJ2-3	CASSLVSGGTDTQYF	TGTGCCAGCAGCTTAGTTAGCGGGGGCACAGATACGCAGTATTTT
-	TRBV9	TRBD2	TRBJ2-1	CASSEEAGGREQFF	TGTGCCAGCAGCGAAGAAGCGGGGGGACGGGAGCAGTTCTTC
-	TRBV11-2	TRBD1	TRBJ1-2	CASSLPDRPYGYTF	TGTGCCAGCAGCTTACCGGACAGGCCCTATGGCTACACCTTC
-	TRBV19	TRBD2	TRBJ2-5	CASTSGGARETQYF	TGTGCCAGTACTAGCGGGGGGGCACGGGAGACCCAGTACTTC
-	TRBV27	TRBD1	TRBJ2-7	CASSPGQSGYEQYF	TGTGCCAGCAGTCCGGGACAGTCTGGCTACGAGCAGTACTTC
-	TRBV4-2	-	TRBJ2-5	CASSPRLGEETQYF	TGTGCCAGCAGCCCTCGCCTAGGGGAAGAGACCCAGTACTTC
-	TRBV7-2	-	TRBJ2-3	CASSLAASPRADTQYF	TGTGCCAGCAGCTTAGCCGCCTCGCCCCGGGCAGATACGCAGTATTTT
-	TRBV15	TRBD1	TRBJ2-6	CATSRGTGFSGANVLTF	TGTGCCACCAGCAGAGGGACAGGATTCTCTGGGGCCAACGTCCTGACTTTC
-	TRBV19	TRBD1	TRBJ1-5	CASSPRQGWQPQHF	TGTGCCAGTAGTCCCCGACAGGGCTGGCAGCCCCAGCATTTT
-	TRBV30	-	TRBJ1-6	CAWSLTANSPLHF	TGTGCCTGGAGTTTGACAGCCAATTCACCCCTCCACTTT
few	TRBV6-2/TRBV6-3	TRBD1	TRBJ2-2	CASSSTPQGAGELFF	TGTGCCAGCAGTTCGACCCCCCAGGGGGCCGGGGAGCTGTTTTTT
once	TRBV27	TRBD2	TRBJ2-1	CASTPVLAGTNEQFF	TGTGCCAGCACCCCGGTACTAGCGGGAACCAATGAGCAGTTCTTC
-	TRBV19	-	TRBJ2-2	CASSMSLSTGELFF	TGTGCCAGTAGTATGTCCTTGTCCACCGGGGAGCTGTTTTTT
-	TRBV18	-	TRBJ1-2	CASSPEEVSGYTF	TGTGCCAGCTCACCGGAGGAGGTGAGTGGCTACACCTTC
-	TRBV2	-	TRBJ1-1	CASAKGINTEAFF	TGTGCCAGCGCGAAGGGGATAAACACTGAAGCTTTCTTT
-	TRBV20-1	-	TRBJ1-6	CSASGLLSLNSPLHF	TGCAGTGCTAGTGGGTTACTTTCTCTAAATTCACCCCTCCACTTT
-	TRBV6-6	-	TRBJ2-3	CASRVRGTDTQYF	TGTGCCAGCAGAGTCAGGGGCACAGATACGCAGTATTTT
-	TRBV7-2	-	TRBJ1-4	CASSTRTATNEKLFF	TGTGCCAGCAGCACGCGGACAGCAACTAATGAAAAACTGTTTTTT
once	TRBV12-3/TRBV12-4	-	TRBJ1-1	CASLEHRGAEAFF	TGTGCCAGCCTTGAACACCGAGGCGCTGAAGCTTTCTTT
-	TRBV21-1	-	TRBJ2-3	CASSTGTGAATDTQYF	TGTGCCAGCAGCACGGGGACAGGGGCTGCCACAGATACGCAGTATTTT
-	TRBV5-6	-	TRBJ2-7	CASSSVTGQISYEQYF	TGTGCCAGCAGCTCGGTCACGGGACAAATATCCTACGAGCAGTACTTC
few	TRBV30	-	TRBJ1-4	CACLIRAEGNEKLFF	TGTGCCTGCTTAATCAGGGCAGAAGGGAATGAAAAACTGTTTTTT
-	TRBV25-1	TRBD1	TRBJ1-4	CASSEDRWGEKLFF	TGTGCCAGCAGTGAGGACAGGTGGGGTGAAAAACTGTTTTTT
-	TRBV24-1	TRBD2	TRBJ2-1	CATSDRQGTSVYYNEQFF	TGTGCCACCAGTGACCGACAGGGGACTAGCGTGTACTACAATGAGCAGTTCTTC
-	TRBV30	-	TRBJ1-6	CAWSVLEGASPLHF	TGTGCCTGGAGTGTACTTGAAGGGGCTTCACCCCTCCACTTT
-	TRBV12-5	TRBD1	TRBJ2-3	CASGSGQRTDTQYF	TGTGCTAGTGGTTCGGGACAGCGCACAGATACGCAGTATTTT
-	TRBV24-1	-	TRBJ1-1	CATSDLAGEAFF	TGTGCCACCAGTGATTTGGCGGGGGAAGCTTTCTTT
-	TRBV2	-	TRBJ2-5	CASSSDLQGQETQYF	TGTGCCAGCAGTTCCGACCTTCAGGGGCAAGAGACCCAGTACTTC
-	TRBV15	TRBD2	TRBJ2-3	CATSRQSGRRTDTQYF	TGTGCCACCAGCAGACAAAGCGGGAGACGCACAGATACGCAGTATTTT
-	TRBV27	TRBD1	TRBJ1-6	CASSPRGNNSPLHF	TGTGCCAGCAGTCCCAGGGGGAATAATTCACCCCTCCACTTT
-	TRBV2	TRBD1	TRBJ1-2	CASSEGQGHGYTF	TGTGCCAGCAGTGAAGGACAGGGTCATGGCTACACCTTC
-	TRBV9	TRBD2	TRBJ2-2	CASSPRGSGAPNTGELFF	TGTGCCAGCAGCCCCCGGGGTAGCGGGGCCCCGAACACCGGGGAGCTGTTTTTT
-	TRBV13	-	TRBJ2-7	CASSLGRGGYEQYF	TGTGCCAGCAGCTTAGGCCGGGGTGGGTACGAGCAGTACTTC
few	TRBV7-9	-	TRBJ2-1	CASSTSLQRPYNEQFF	TGTGCCAGCAGCACCTCCCTCCAGAGGCCCTACAATGAGCAGTTCTTC
-	TRBV2	TRBD1	TRBJ1-6	CASSVDRASTPLHF	TGTGCCAGCAGCGTGGACAGGGCAAGTACACCCCTCCACTTT
-	TRBV24-1	-	TRBJ1-2	CAYRGPPYGNYGYTF	TGTGCCTACCGGGGTCCACCCTACGGTAACTATGGCTACACCTTC
few	TRBV20-1	-	TRBJ2-1	CSASDRRGSNEQFF	TGCAGTGCTAGTGATAGACGCGGGTCGAATGAGCAGTTCTTC
-	TRBV30	TRBD2	TRBJ2-7	CAWSSGGPYEQYF	TGTGCCTGGAGTAGCGGGGGTCCCTACGAGCAGTACTTC
-	TRBV3-1/TRBV3-2	-	TRBJ1-1	CASSQPRLAEAFF	TGTGCCAGCAGCCAACCCAGGCTGGCTGAAGCTTTCTTT
-	TRBV7-9	-	TRBJ1-2	CASSLTHRDPYGYTF	TGTGCCAGCAGCTTAACCCACAGGGATCCCTATGGCTACACCTTC
-	TRBV19	TRBD1	TRBJ2-3	CASSIGGTGTDTQYF	TGTGCCAGTAGTATTGGTGGGACAGGCACAGATACGCAGTATTTT
-	TRBV6-5	-	TRBJ1-1	CASRMDRLNTEAFF	TGTGCCAGCAGGATGGACAGATTGAACACTGAAGCTTTCTTT
-	TRBV7-9	-	TRBJ2-2	CASSSQRQVLIGELFF	TGTGCCAGCAGCTCCCAGCGACAGGTTTTAATCGGGGAGCTGTTTTTT
-	TRBV3-1/TRBV3-2	-	TRBJ1-2	CASSQDVLERQISYGYTF	TGTGCCAGCAGCCAAGACGTACTTGAGAGACAGATTTCCTATGGCTACACCTTC
-	TRBV5-4	-	TRBJ2-7	CASSLEGLTYEQYF	TGTGCCAGCAGCTTGGAGGGGCTTACCTACGAGCAGTACTTC
-	TRBV4-2	TRBD1	TRBJ2-2	CASSPGQEPNRELFF	TGTGCCAGCAGCCCAGGACAGGAACCAAACAGGGAGCTGTTTTTT